This entry lists 17 T cell receptor beta chains sequenced from one sample in a study of PD-L1 blockade in urothelial cancer. Repertoires were generated with immunoSEQ multiplex PCR, while TCRdb's copy carries only in-frame clones and drops some. The repertoire has approximately 48,000 clones, 79% of them found once; the top ten carry roughly a tenth. As to time point: pretreatment peripheral blood. The source was PBMCs, collected around atezolizumab (anti-PD-L1) treatment. Every receptor here comes from a man between 65 and 80 years old with urothelial cancer.

This chain connects TRBV9 to TRBJ1-1; D remains unclear. The CDR3 consists of 12 residues. Between the trimmed V and J ends, which lost 3 bases and 11 bases, there was a span of 14 bases. CDR1 and CDR2 (germline): SGDLS, YYNGEE. The CDR3, as DNA: TGTGCCAGCAGCGCTTTTACGAGGTCGGCTTTCTTT. This sequence encodes CASSAFTRSAFF.

This chain connects TRBV18 to TRBJ1-1, with D perhaps TRBD1 (5 bases). V was clipped by 3 bases and J by 3 bases, with 20 bases between them. The CDR3 spans 17 residues. Germline values: CDR1 KGHSH, CDR2 LQKENI. This CDR3 is CASSPVWIRPRDTEAFF. In DNA, the CDR3 is TGTGCCAGCTCACCCGTCTGGATCAGACCCAGGGACACTGAAGCTTTCTTT.

This chain connects TRBV5-1 to TRBJ2-2; 9 bases agree with TRBD1. This CDR3 has 17 residues. With V trimmed by 1 base and J by 7 bases, 11 bases remained unmatched. From germline, CDR1 is SGHRS and CDR2 YFSETQ. The CDR3 DNA sequence: TGCGCCAGCAGCTTGAGACCCGGGACAGGGATTATCGGGGAGCTGTTTTTT. Translated, it gives CASSLRPGTGIIGELFF.

CDR3 protein: CASPGASADNEQFF. The CDR3 nucleotides are TGTGCCAGCCCCGGGGCTAGCGCCGACAATGAGCAGTTCTTC. The chain has TRBV18 and TRBJ2-1, with a weak D call TRBD2 (6 bases). Germline V gene lookup returns CDR1 KGHSH and CDR2 LQKENI. The CDR3 consists of 14 residues. The germline V and J ends were trimmed by 8 bases and 5 bases, with 16 bases remaining between them. Using reference TRBV18 and TRBJ2-1 for the parts outside the CDR3, the full variable domain is NAGVMQNPRHLVRRRGQEARLRCSPMKGHSHVYWYRQLPEEGLKFMVYLQKENIIDESGMPKERFSAEFPKEGPSILRIQQVVRGDSAAYFCASPGASADNEQFFGPGTRLTVL.

V usage is TRBV7-2 and J usage is TRBJ1-5; D is perhaps TRBD1 (5 bases). Germline values: CDR1 SGHTA, CDR2 FQGNSA. V was clipped by 5 bases and J by 7 bases, with 24 bases between them. The CDR3 spans 17 residues. The CDR3 loop is CASSPGSAQGLSQPQHF. DNA of the CDR3: TGTGCCAGCAGCCCCGGGTCGGCGCAGGGATTAAGCCAGCCCCAGCATTTT.

The CDR3 DNA follows: TGTGCCAGCAGCTTCGCCGGGACAGGGGAAAAACTGTTTTTT. Translation gives CASSFAGTGEKLFF. The chain combines TRBV7-2 with TRBJ1-4; 9 bases agree with TRBD1. The CDR3 is 14 residues long. Germline V gene lookup returns CDR1 SGHTA and CDR2 FQGNSA. Trimming cost V 3 bases and J 8 bases; bases outside gene matches: 4.

The V and J genes are TRBV2 and TRBJ2-5, with D possibly matching TRBD1 (6 bases). CDR1 SNHLY and CDR2 FYNNEI come from the germline V gene. This CDR3 is built from 14 residues. V shed 8 bases and J shed 0 bases, with 13 bases lying between them. The CDR3 sequence is CASGKQGYQETQYF. The CDR3 bases are TGTGCCAGCGGGAAACAGGGATACCAAGAGACCCAGTACTTC.

The chain uses TRBV2 and TRBJ1-2, with D possibly being TRBD1 (5 bases). CDR3 length: 13 amino acids. V was pared by 1 base and J by 6 bases, with 9 bases between. The germline gives CDR1 SNHLY, CDR2 FYNNEI. The CDR3 nucleotides read TGTGCCAGCAGTGAAGGGGCAGGGCATGGCTACACCTTC. Its translation is CASSEGAGHGYTF.

J is TRBJ2-7 and V is TRBV2; 8 bases fit TRBD1. The length of the CDR3 is 14 residues. Germline V gene sequence: CDR1 SNHLY, CDR2 FYNNEI. V lost 6 bases, J lost 0 bases, and 4 bases stayed unmatched. The CDR3 here is CASRLGQASYEQYF. The CDR3 coding sequence is TGTGCCAGCAGGCTGGGACAGGCCTCCTACGAGCAGTACTTC.

The chain joins TRBV9 to TRBJ2-2; 9 bases align to TRBD1. V shed 3 bases and J 3 bases; nucleotides not matched to a gene: 9. CDR1 and CDR2 from the germline V gene are SGDLS and YYNGEE. The CDR3 runs 17 residues. CDR3 nucleotides: TGTGCCAGCAGCGCCTATACAGGGGGCGCCTACACCGGGGAGCTGTTTTTT. It codes for CASSAYTGGAYTGELFF.

This clone showed up just a few times. The V gene is TRBV6-1, the J gene TRBJ1-1, with D hard to call. Germline V gene lookup returns CDR1 MNHNS and CDR2 SASEGT. The CDR3 covers 14 residues. Between the trimmed V and J ends, which lost 3 bases and 5 bases, there was a span of 13 bases. The CDR3 nucleotides are TGTGCCAGCAGTGAGAAGTCAGGCAGTACTGAAGCTTTCTTT. It specifies CASSEKSGSTEAFF.

The chain recombines TRBV5-4 with TRBJ2-3; 9 bases line up with TRBD2. The CDR3 covers 15 residues. Germline lookup yields CDR1 SGHNT and CDR2 YYREEE (reference sequence). V lost 2 bases to trimming and J lost 5 bases; unmatched junction nucleotides: 6. The CDR3 protein is CASSFRLAEGDTQYF. CDR3 DNA: TGTGCCAGCAGCTTCCGACTAGCGGAGGGAGATACGCAGTATTTT.

V is TRBV30 and J is TRBJ2-7; TRBD2 might be the D (5 bases). Germline V gives CDR1 GTSNPN, CDR2 SVGIG (reference sequence). This CDR3 contains 14 residues. V was clipped by 6 bases and J by 2 bases, with 17 bases between them. The CDR3 reads CACRRHRAPYEQYF. In DNA, the CDR3 is TGTGCCTGCAGGAGGCACCGGGCCCCCTACGAGCAGTACTTC.

This rearrangement joins TRBV6-5 to TRBJ1-1; 7 bases align to TRBD1. CDR1 is MNHEY, CDR2 SVGAGI, per germline. V gave up 6 bases and J gave up 0 bases; unmatched junction bases: 4. The CDR3 is made up of 14 amino acids. CDR3 region: CASRKQGMNTEAFF. CDR3 nucleotides: TGTGCCAGCAGAAAACAGGGGATGAACACTGAAGCTTTCTTT.

The chain has TRBV2 and TRBJ1-1; a possible D gene is TRBD1 (5 bases). The V end was cut by 5 bases, the J end by 4 bases, with 20 bases between. The CDR3 is made up of 16 amino acids. Germline lookup yields CDR1 SNHLY and CDR2 FYNNEI. The CDR3 DNA reads as TGTGCCAGCAGTTATCATTGGGGGGATGGGGGCACTGAAGCTTTCTTT. Its translation is CASSYHWGDGGTEAFF.

This rearrangement joins TRBV30 to TRBJ2-1; D gene ambiguous. The CDR3 extends over 11 amino acids. Germline CDR1 and CDR2: GTSNPN and SVGIG (reference sequence). Trimming removed 1 base from V and 4 bases from J, with 2 bases in between. The CDR3 sequence: CAWSAYNEQFF. In nucleotides, the CDR3 is TGTGCCTGGAGTGCTTACAATGAGCAGTTCTTC.

This clone was observed a single time. The V gene is TRBV18, the J gene TRBJ2-5, with 7 positions matching TRBD1. V dropped 3 bases and J dropped 6; count of bases not matched to a gene: 16. The CDR3 runs 17 residues. The germline V gene encodes CDR1 KGHSH and CDR2 LQKENI. CDR3 bases: TGTGCCAGCTCACCTCTTCTCATGCCGACAGGGCCGAAGACCCAGTACTTC. Protein sequence: CASSPLLMPTGPKTQYF.